These T cell receptor beta chains were read from a single sample in a study of blood T cell repertoires in COVID-19. The method was immunoSEQ multiplex PCR; TCRdb's version includes in-frame clones alone and lacks a portion of them. The sample lists about 180,000 clones, about 91% occurring once. The source material was peripheral blood. These receptors came from a young woman with acute or convalescent COVID-19. Both conserved end residues are part of each CDR3. D genes are given only for firm matches. The size entry is marked missing in some rows and otherwise reads once, few, many or a size class.

V gene,J gene,clone size,D gene,CDR3 protein,CDR3 DNA
TRBV4-2,TRBJ2-2,NA,NA,CAAGLLTGELFF,TGTGCCGCGGGACTCTTAACCGGGGAGCTGTTTTTT
TRBV7-6,TRBJ2-1,NA,NA,CASSLASINEQFF,TGTGCCAGCAGCTTAGCTTCCATTAATGAGCAGTTCTTC
TRBV6-6,TRBJ2-1,NA,NA,CASSSLSVNEQFF,TGTGCCAGCAGTTCCCTTTCGGTTAATGAGCAGTTCTTC
TRBV28,TRBJ2-7,once,TRBD1,CASSLGRFGDRGYEQYF,TGTGCCAGCAGTTTAGGCAGGTTTGGGGACAGGGGCTACGAGCAGTACTTC
TRBV20-1,TRBJ2-7,NA,NA,CSASRPYEQYF,TGCAGTGCTAGCAGGCCCTACGAGCAGTACTTC
TRBV27,TRBJ1-1,NA,NA,CASSPRPTEAKAFF,TGTGCCAGCAGTCCCCGGCCGACAGAAGCAAAAGCTTTCTTT
TRBV7-2,TRBJ2-1,NA,NA,CASRLDFNEQFF,TGTGCCAGCAGATTGGACTTCAATGAGCAGTTCTTC
TRBV18,TRBJ2-5,NA,TRBD1,CASSPRADRVWETQYF,TGTGCCAGCTCACCAAGGGCGGACAGGGTCTGGGAGACCCAGTACTTC
TRBV5-1,TRBJ2-7,NA,NA,CASSFWDNFREQYF,TGCGCCAGCAGCTTTTGGGACAATTTTCGCGAGCAGTACTTC
TRBV9,TRBJ1-6,NA,NA,CASSPGGSPLHF,TGTGCCAGCAGCCCGGGTGGCTCACCCCTCCACTTT
TRBV28,TRBJ2-1,NA,NA,CASSSTGYNEQFF,TGTGCCAGCAGTTCGACTGGCTACAATGAGCAGTTCTTC
TRBV7-2,TRBJ1-4,NA,TRBD1,CASSKDRGEKLFF,TGTGCCAGCAGCAAGGACAGGGGGGAAAAACTGTTTTTT
TRBV10-2,TRBJ2-7,NA,NA,CASSVSAIYEQYF,TGCGCCAGCAGTGTGAGTGCGATCTACGAGCAGTACTTC
TRBV6-1,TRBJ2-2,NA,NA,CASSEWQTGELFF,TGTGCCAGCAGTGAATGGCAGACCGGGGAGCTGTTTTTT
TRBV11-3,TRBJ2-1,NA,TRBD2,CASSGSASGSPEQFF,TGTGCCAGCAGCGGGTCGGCTAGCGGGAGCCCTGAGCAGTTCTTC
TRBV5-1,TRBJ1-6,NA,NA,CASSLGRGWSPLHF,TGCGCCAGCTCTCTGGGCAGGGGTTGGTCACCCCTCCACTTT
TRBV6-2/TRBV6-3,TRBJ2-3,NA,TRBD2,CASSYGGTTTDTQYF,TGTGCCAGCAGTTACGGGGGGACTACTACAGATACGCAGTATTTT
TRBV7-9,TRBJ1-2,few,TRBD1,CASTVPQGASYGYTF,TGTGCCAGCACCGTACCCCAGGGGGCTTCCTATGGCTACACCTTC
TRBV5-1,TRBJ2-2,NA,NA,CASSPYGPLTGELFF,TGCGCCAGCAGCCCCTACGGTCCCTTGACCGGGGAGCTGTTTTTT
TRBV5-6,TRBJ2-2,few,NA,CASSMGEVTGELFF,TGTGCCAGCAGCATGGGGGAGGTGACCGGGGAGCTGTTTTTT
TRBV28,TRBJ2-3,NA,TRBD1,CASSLYGSGTGGTDTQYF,TGTGCCAGCAGTTTGTATGGGAGCGGTACAGGGGGCACAGATACGCAGTATTTT
TRBV11-1,TRBJ2-3,NA,TRBD2,CASSSRTSGGHTQYF,TGTGCCAGCAGCAGTCGGACTAGCGGGGGGCATACGCAGTATTTT
TRBV5-4,TRBJ2-1,NA,TRBD2,CASSLPISGRAEDEQFF,TGTGCCAGCAGCTTGCCAATCAGCGGGAGGGCGGAGGATGAGCAGTTCTTC
TRBV5-1,TRBJ2-1,NA,TRBD1,CASSRGQSSYNEQFF,TGCGCCAGCAGCAGGGGACAGAGTTCCTACAATGAGCAGTTCTTC
TRBV5-1,TRBJ2-6,NA,NA,CASSLQGPGANVLTF,TGCGCCAGCAGCTTGCAGGGTCCTGGGGCCAACGTCCTGACTTTC
TRBV6-5,TRBJ2-7,NA,TRBD2,CASSYSGTYEQYF,TGTGCCAGCAGTTACAGCGGGACCTACGAGCAGTACTTC
TRBV2,TRBJ2-2,NA,NA,CASTLYGELFF,TGTGCCAGCACTCTGTACGGGGAGCTGTTTTTT
TRBV7-2,TRBJ2-1,NA,NA,CASSPLRNEQFF,TGTGCCAGCAGCCCTCTGAGGAATGAGCAGTTCTTC